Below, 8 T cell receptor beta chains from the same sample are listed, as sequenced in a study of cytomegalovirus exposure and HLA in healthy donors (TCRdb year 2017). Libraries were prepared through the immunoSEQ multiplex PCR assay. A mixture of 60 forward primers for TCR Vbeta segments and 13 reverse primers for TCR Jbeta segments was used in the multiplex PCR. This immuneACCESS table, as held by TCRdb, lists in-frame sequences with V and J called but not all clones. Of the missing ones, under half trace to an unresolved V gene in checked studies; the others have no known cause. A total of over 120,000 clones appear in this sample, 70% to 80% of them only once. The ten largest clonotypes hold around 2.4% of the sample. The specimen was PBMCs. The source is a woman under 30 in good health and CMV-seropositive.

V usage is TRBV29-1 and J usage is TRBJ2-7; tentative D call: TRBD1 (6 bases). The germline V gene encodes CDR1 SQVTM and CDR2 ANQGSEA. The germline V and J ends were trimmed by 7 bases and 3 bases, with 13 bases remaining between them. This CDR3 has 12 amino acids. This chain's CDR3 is CSAKDSNYEQYF. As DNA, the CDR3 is TGCAGCGCAAAGGACAGCAACTACGAGCAGTACTTC.

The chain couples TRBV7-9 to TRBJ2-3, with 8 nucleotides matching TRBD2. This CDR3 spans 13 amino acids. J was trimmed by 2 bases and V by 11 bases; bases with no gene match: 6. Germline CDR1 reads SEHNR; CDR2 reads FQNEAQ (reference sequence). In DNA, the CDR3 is TGTGCCGGCCGGGGACTAGACACAGATACGCAGTATTTT. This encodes CAGRGLDTDTQYF. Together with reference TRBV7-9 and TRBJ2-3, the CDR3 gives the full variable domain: DTGVSQNPRHKITKRGQNVTFRCDPISEHNRLYWYRQTLGQGPEFLTYFQNEAQLEKSRLLSDRFSAERPKGSFSTLEIQRTEQGDSAMYLCAGRGLDTDTQYFGPGTRLTVL.

CDR3 sequence reads: CASSSGSGYEQYF. The CDR3 bases are TGTGCCAGCAGTTCCGGGTCCGGCTACGAGCAGTACTTC. The gene calls are TRBV6-5 and TRBJ2-7, with D unclear. V was clipped by 4 bases and J by 3 bases, with 10 bases between them. The CDR3 runs to 13 residues. Per germline, CDR1 MNHEY and CDR2 SVGAGI.

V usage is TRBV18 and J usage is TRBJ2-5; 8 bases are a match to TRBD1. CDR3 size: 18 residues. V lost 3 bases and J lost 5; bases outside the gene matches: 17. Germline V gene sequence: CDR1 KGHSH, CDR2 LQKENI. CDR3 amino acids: CASSPFSGTGPMGETQYF. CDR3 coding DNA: TGTGCCAGCTCACCCTTCTCCGGGACAGGCCCCATGGGGGAGACCCAGTACTTC. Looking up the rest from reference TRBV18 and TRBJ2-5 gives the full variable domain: NAGVMQNPRHLVRRRGQEARLRCSPMKGHSHVYWYRQLPEEGLKFMVYLQKENIIDESGMPKERFSAEFPKEGPSILRIQQVVRGDSAAYFCASSPFSGTGPMGETQYFGPGTRLLVL.

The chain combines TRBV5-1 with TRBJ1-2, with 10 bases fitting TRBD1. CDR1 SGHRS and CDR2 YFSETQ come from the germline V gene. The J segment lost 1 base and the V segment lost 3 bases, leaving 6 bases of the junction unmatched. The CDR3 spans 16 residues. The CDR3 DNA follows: TGCGCCAGCAGCTCGGCAGACAGGGGGCTTAACTATGGCTACACCTTC. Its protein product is CASSSADRGLNYGYTF.

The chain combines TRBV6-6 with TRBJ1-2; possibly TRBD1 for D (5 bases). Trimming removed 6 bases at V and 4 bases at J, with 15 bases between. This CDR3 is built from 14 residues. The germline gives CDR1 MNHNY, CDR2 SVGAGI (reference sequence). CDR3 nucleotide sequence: TGTGCCAGCAGCCCCAAGGCAGGGCCCTATGGCTACACCTTC. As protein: CASSPKAGPYGYTF.

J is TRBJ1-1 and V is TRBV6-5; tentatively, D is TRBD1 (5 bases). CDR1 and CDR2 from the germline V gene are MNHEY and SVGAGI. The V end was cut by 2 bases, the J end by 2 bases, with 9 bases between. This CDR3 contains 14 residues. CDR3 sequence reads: CASSYGGVNTEAFF. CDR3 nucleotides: TGTGCCAGCAGTTACGGGGGGGTAAACACTGAAGCTTTCTTT.

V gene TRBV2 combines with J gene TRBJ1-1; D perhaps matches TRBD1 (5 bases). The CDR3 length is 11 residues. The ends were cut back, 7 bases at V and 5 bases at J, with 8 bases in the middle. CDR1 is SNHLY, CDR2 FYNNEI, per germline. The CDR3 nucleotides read TGTGCCAGCAAAGGGGAAACTGAAGCTTTCTTT. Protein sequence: CASKGETEAFF. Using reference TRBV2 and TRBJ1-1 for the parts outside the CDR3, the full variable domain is EPEVTQTPSHQVTQMGQEVILRCVPISNHLYFYWYRQILGQKVEFLVSFYNNEISEKSEIFDDQFSVERPDGSNFTLKIRSTKLEDSAMYFCASKGETEAFFGQGTRLTVV.